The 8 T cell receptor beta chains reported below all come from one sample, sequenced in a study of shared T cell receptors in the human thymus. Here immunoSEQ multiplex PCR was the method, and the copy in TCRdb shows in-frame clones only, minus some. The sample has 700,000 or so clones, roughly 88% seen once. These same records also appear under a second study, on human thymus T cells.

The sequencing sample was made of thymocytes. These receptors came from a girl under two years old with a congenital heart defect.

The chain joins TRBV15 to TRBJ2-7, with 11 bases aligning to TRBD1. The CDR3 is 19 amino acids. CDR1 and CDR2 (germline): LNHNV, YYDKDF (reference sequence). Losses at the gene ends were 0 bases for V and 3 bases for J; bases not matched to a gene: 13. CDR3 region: CATSRDEGDRGSFSYEQYF. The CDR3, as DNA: TGTGCCACCAGCAGAGATGAGGGGGACAGGGGGTCCTTTAGCTACGAGCAGTACTTC.

This CDR3 is CASEGQGVTEAFF. In nucleotides, the CDR3 is TGTGCCAGTGAGGGACAGGGTGTGACTGAAGCTTTCTTT. The chain carries TRBV2 and TRBJ1-1; 9 nucleotides line up with TRBD1. The trim removed 9 bases at V and 5 bases at J, leaving 7 bases unmatched. CDR3 size: 13 residues. Germline V gene lookup returns CDR1 SNHLY and CDR2 FYNNEI. Based on the CDR3 plus reference TRBV2 and TRBJ1-1, the full variable domain is EPEVTQTPSHQVTQMGQEVILRCVPISNHLYFYWYRQILGQKVEFLVSFYNNEISEKSEIFDDQFSVERPDGSNFTLKIRSTKLEDSAMYFCASEGQGVTEAFFGQGTRLTVV.

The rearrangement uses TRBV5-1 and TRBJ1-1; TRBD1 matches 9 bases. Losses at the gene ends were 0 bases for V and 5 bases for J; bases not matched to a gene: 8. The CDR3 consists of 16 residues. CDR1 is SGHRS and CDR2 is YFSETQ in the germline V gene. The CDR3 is CASSLAGTGSLTEAFF. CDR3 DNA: TGCGCCAGCAGCTTGGCCGGGACAGGGTCTTTAACTGAAGCTTTCTTT.

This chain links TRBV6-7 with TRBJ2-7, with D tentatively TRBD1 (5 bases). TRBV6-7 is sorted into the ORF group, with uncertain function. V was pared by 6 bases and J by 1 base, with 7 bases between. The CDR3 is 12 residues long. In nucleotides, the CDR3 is TGTGCCAGCAGCCCAGGGTCCTACGAGCAGTACTTC. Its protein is CASSPGSYEQYF.

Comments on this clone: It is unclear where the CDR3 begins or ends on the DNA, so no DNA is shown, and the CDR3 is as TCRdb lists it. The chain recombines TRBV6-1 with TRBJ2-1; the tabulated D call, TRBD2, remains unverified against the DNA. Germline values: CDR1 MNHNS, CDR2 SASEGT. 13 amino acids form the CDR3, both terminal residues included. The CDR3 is CASILGGENEQFF.

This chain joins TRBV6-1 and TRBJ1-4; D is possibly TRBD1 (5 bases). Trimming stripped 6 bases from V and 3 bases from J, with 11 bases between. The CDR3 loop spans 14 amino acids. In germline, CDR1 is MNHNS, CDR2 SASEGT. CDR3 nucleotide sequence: TGTGCCAGCAGAGACGGGGGAGCTAATGAAAAACTGTTTTTT. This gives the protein CASRDGGANEKLFF.

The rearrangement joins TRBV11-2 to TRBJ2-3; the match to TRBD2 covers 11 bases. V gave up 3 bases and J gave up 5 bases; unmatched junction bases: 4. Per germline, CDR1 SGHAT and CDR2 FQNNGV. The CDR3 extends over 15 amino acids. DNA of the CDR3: TGTGCCAGCAGCTTCGTAGCGGGGGGGCAAGATACGCAGTATTTT. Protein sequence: CASSFVAGGQDTQYF.

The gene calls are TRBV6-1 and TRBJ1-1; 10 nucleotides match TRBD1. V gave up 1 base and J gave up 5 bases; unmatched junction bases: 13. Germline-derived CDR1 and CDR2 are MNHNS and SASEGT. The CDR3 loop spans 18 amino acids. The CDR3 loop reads CASSEVVGQGLACTEAFF. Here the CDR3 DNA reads TGTGCCAGCAGTGAAGTTGTGGGACAGGGGTTGGCGTGTACTGAAGCTTTCTTT.